The following is a TCR beta chain sequence with its context. The sample originates from a study of blood T cell repertoires in COVID-19. Authors' processing steps: For nucleated cells, counts were estimated from reference gene primer amplification. TCRdb keeps only in-frame clones here, not all; method: immunoSEQ multiplex PCR. V, J and clone size were drawn from that table, and D and trimming were deduced from the DNA. The data hold around 500,000 clones, with about 88% observed a single time. Donors in Cohort 3 counted as recovered after two negative PCRs, clearance, or symptom resolution. The sequencing input was PBMCs or T cells enriched from blood (not recorded which). This sequence originates from a woman aged 55-69 years who had recovered from COVID-19.

The CDR3 coding sequence is TGTGCCAGTACGGAACAGGGGCCTGGGAATTCACCCCTCCACTTT. Its translation: CASTEQGPGNSPLHF. The chain recombines TRBV2 with TRBJ1-6; 7 bases are shared with TRBD1. This CDR3 has 15 amino acids. V shed 9 bases and J 7 bases; nucleotides not matched to a gene: 12. Germline CDR1 is SNHLY and CDR2 is FYNNEI.